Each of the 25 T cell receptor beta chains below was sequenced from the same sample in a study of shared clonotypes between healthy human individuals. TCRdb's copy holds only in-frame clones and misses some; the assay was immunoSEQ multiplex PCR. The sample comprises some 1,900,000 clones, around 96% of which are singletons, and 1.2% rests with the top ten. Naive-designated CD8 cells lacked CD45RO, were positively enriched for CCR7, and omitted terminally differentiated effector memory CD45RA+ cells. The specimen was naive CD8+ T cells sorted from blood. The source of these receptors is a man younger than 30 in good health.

In DNA form, the CDR3 reads TGTGCCAGCAGCGCGGGGGCAAACAGGGGATACGAGCAGTACTTC. Its translation is CASSAGANRGYEQYF. The rearrangement uses TRBV9 and TRBJ2-7, with TRBD1 as a possible D gene (7 bases). In germline, CDR1 is SGDLS, CDR2 YYNGEE. The CDR3 sequence is 15 residues long. Trimming took 3 bases from V and 4 from J, leaving 17 bases between them. Filled out from reference TRBV9 and TRBJ2-7, the complete variable domain reads DSGVTQTPKHLITATGQRVTLRCSPRSGDLSVYWYQQSLDQGLQFLIQYYNGEERAKGNILERFSAQQFPDLHSELNLSSLELGDSALYFCASSAGANRGYEQYFGPGTRLTVT.

The CDR3, as DNA: TGTGCCAGCAGCTTATACGGGGGATACGAGCAGTACTTC. This sequence encodes CASSLYGGYEQYF. The chain couples TRBV11-2 to TRBJ2-7, with D perhaps matching TRBD2 (6 bases). The CDR3 contains 13 residues. Germline V gene data show CDR1 as SGHAT and CDR2 as FQNNGV. Trimming cost V 2 bases and J 4 bases, with 9 bases left between them.

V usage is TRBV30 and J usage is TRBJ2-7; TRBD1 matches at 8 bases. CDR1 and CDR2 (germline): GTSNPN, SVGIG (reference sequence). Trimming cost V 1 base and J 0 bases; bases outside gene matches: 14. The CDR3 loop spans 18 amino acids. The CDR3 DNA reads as TGTGCCTGGAGTGGGGACAGGTGGGAGGCGGTAAGCTCCTACGAGCAGTACTTC. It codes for CAWSGDRWEAVSSYEQYF.

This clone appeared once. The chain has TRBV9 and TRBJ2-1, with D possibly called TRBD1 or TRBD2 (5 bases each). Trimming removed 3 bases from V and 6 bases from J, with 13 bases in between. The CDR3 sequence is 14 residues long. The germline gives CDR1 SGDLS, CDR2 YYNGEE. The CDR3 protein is CASSAEGPPNEQFF. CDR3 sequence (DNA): TGTGCCAGCAGCGCCGAGGGGCCACCCAATGAGCAGTTCTTC.

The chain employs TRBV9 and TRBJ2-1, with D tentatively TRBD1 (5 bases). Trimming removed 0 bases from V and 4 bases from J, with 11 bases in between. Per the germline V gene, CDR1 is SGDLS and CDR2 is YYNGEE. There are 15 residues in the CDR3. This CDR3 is CASSVVGEPYNEQFF. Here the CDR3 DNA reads TGTGCCAGCAGCGTAGTAGGGGAACCTTACAATGAGCAGTTCTTC.

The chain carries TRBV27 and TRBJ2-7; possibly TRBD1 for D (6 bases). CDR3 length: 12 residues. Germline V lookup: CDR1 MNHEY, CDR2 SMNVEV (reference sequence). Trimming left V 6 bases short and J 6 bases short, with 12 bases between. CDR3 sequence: CASSQGLGEQYF. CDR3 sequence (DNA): TGTGCCAGCAGCCAGGGGCTGGGCGAGCAGTACTTC.

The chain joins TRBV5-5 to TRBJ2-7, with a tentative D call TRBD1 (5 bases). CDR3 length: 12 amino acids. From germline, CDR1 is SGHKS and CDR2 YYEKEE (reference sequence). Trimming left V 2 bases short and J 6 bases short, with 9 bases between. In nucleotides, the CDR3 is TGTGCCAGCAGCTTTACAGGCTTCGAGCAGTACTTC. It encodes CASSFTGFEQYF.

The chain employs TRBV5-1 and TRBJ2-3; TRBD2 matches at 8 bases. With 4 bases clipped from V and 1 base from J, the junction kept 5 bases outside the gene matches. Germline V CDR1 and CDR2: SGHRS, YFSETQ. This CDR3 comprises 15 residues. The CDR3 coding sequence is TGCGCCAGCAGCCACCAGCGGGAGCGCACAGATACGCAGTATTTT. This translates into CASSHQRERTDTQYF.

The CDR3 region is CASSGSLDRGDTGELFF. As DNA, the CDR3 is TGTGCCAGCAGCGGGAGCCTTGACAGGGGCGACACCGGGGAGCTGTTTTTT. V is TRBV9 and J is TRBJ2-2, with TRBD1 matching 8 bases. Per the germline V gene, CDR1 is SGDLS and CDR2 is YYNGEE. J was trimmed by 3 bases and V by 3 bases; bases with no gene match: 10. This CDR3 has 17 amino acids.

CDR3 loop: CASSQDHSLETQYF. The CDR3 DNA reads TGCGCCAGCAGCCAAGACCACAGCCTAGAGACCCAGTACTTC. This chain uses TRBV4-1 with TRBJ2-5; D not certain. The germline V gene has CDR1 MGHRA and CDR2 YSYEKL. V shed 0 bases and J shed 4 bases, with 9 bases lying between them. CDR3 length equals 14 residues.

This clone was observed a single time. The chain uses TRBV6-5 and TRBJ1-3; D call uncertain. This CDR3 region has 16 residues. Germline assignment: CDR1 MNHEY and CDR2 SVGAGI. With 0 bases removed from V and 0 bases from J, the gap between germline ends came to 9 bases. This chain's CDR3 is CASSYSKLISGNTIYF. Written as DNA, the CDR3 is TGTGCCAGCAGTTACTCGAAGCTTATCTCTGGAAACACCATATATTTT.

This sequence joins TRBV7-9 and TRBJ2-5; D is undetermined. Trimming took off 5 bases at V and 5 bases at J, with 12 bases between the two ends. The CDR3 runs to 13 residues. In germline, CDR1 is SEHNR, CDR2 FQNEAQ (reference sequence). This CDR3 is CASSPSIRETQYF. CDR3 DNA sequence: TGTGCCAGCAGCCCTTCGATAAGGGAGACCCAGTACTTC. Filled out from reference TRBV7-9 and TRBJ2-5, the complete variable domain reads DTGVSQNPRHKITKRGQNVTFRCDPISEHNRLYWYRQTLGQGPEFLTYFQNEAQLEKSRLLSDRFSAERPKGSFSTLEIQRTEQGDSAMYLCASSPSIRETQYFGPGTRLLVL.

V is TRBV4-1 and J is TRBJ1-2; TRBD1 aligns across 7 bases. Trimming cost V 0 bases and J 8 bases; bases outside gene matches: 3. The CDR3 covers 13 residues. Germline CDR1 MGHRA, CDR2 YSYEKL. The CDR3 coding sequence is TGCGCCAGCAGCCAAGAGGTGACAGGGGGCTACACCTTC. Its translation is CASSQEVTGGYTF.

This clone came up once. DNA of the CDR3: TGTGCCAGCAGCCCCGGACGGAACTCTGGAAACACCATATATTTT. As protein: CASSPGRNSGNTIYF. This sequence joins TRBV11-1 and TRBJ1-3, with D unclear. This CDR3 region has 15 residues. Germline CDR1 is SGHAT and CDR2 is FQDESV (reference sequence). Trimming left V 5 bases short and J 0 bases short, with 11 bases between. Filled out from reference TRBV11-1 and TRBJ1-3, the complete variable domain reads EAEVAQSPRYKITEKSQAVAFWCDPISGHATLYWYRQILGQGPELLVQFQDESVVDDSQLPKDRFSAERLKGVDSTLKIQPAELGDSAMYLCASSPGRNSGNTIYFGEGSWLTVV.

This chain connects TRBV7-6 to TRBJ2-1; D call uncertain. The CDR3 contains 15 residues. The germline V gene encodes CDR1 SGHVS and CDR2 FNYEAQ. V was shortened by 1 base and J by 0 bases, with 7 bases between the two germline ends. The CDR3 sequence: CASSLESRSYNEQFF. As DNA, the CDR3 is TGTGCCAGCAGCTTAGAAAGTCGCTCCTACAATGAGCAGTTCTTC.

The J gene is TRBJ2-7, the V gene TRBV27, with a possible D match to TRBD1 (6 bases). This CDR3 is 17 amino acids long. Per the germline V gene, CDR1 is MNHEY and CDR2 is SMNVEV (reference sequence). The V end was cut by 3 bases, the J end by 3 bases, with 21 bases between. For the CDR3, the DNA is TGTGCCAGCAGTTTCATACCCTCGACAGGCGCGAACTACGAGCAGTACTTC. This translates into CASSFIPSTGANYEQYF.

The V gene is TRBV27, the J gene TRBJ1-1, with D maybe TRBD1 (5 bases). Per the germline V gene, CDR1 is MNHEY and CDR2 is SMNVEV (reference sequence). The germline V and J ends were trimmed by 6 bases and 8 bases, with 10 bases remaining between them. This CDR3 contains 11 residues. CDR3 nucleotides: TGTGCCAGCAGGGAGGGGAGGGAAGCTTTCTTT. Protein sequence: CASREGREAFF.

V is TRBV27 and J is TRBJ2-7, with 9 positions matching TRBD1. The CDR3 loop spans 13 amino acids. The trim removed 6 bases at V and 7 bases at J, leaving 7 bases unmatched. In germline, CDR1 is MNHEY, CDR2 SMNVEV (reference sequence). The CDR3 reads CASRQDRGGEQYF. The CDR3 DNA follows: TGTGCCAGCAGGCAAGACAGGGGGGGAGAGCAGTACTTC.

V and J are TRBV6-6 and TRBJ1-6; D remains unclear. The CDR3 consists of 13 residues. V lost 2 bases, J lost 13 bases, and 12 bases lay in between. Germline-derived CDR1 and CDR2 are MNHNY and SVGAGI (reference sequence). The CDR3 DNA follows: TGTGCCAGCAGTTACGATCGGGGAGCCCCCCTCCACTTT. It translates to CASSYDRGAPLHF.

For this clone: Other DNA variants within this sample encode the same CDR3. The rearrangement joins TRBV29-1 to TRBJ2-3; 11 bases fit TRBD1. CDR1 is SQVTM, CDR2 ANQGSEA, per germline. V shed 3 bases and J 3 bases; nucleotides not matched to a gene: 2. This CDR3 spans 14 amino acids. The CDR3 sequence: CSVDGTGGTDTQYF. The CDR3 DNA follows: TGCAGCGTTGACGGGACAGGGGGAACAGATACGCAGTATTTT.

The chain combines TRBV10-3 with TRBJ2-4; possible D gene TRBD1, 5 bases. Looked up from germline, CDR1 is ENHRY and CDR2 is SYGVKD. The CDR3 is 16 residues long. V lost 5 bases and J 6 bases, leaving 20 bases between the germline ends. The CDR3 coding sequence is TGTGCCATCAGTCCAAAAGAAGACAGAGGATTAAACATTCAGTACTTC. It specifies CAISPKEDRGLNIQYF.

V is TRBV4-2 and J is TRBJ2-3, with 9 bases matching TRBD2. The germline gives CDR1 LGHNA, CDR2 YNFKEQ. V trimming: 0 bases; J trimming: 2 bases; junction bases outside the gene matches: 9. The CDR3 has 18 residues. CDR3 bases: TGTGCCAGCAGCCAAGATGGTGTGCTAGCGGGAACCACAGATACGCAGTATTTT. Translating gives CASSQDGVLAGTTDTQYF.

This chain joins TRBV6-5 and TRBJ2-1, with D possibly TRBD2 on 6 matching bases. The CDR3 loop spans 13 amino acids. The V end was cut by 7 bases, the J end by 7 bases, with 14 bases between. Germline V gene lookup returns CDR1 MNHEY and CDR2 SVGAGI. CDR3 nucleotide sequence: TGTGCCAGCAATGCGGCTAGCGCGAATGAGCAGTTCTTC. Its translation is CASNAASANEQFF.

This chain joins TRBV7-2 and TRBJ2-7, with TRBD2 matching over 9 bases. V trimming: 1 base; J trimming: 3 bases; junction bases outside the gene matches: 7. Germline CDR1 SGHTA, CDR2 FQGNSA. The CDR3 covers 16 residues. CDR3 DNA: TGTGCCAGCAGCTTAGACGGCGGGGGGGGATACTACGAGCAGTACTTC. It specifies CASSLDGGGGYYEQYF.

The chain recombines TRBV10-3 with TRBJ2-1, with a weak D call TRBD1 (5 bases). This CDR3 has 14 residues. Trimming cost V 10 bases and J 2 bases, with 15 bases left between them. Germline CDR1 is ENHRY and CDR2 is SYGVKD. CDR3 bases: TGTGCCACGACCCAGGGTTGGACCTACAATGAGCAGTTCTTC. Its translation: CATTQGWTYNEQFF.